The T cell receptor beta chain described here comes from a study of cytotoxic CD8 clonotypes in ibrutinib-treated CLL. Overall study: Response sampling took place at median 12 months of treatment, range 6 to 36. Across samples, productive templates numbered roughly 230,000 and productive rearrangements reached about 98,000 on average. Whole-study results and caveats: Sustained-remission patients were sampled at different times than progressing patients were.

Libraries of TCR beta were made from 1.5 to 2.5 micrograms of genomic DNA that came from cryopreserved PBMCs. Clones were sequenced by immunoSEQ multiplex PCR, and TCRdb holds only the in-frame ones, with some missing. The sample holds roughly 330,000 clones, 67% seen once. A word on this clone: The antigen is not known.

V was shortened by 4 bases and J by 0 bases, with 8 bases between the two germline ends. There are 13 residues in the CDR3. Germline CDR1 is SGHRS and CDR2 is YFSETQ. This clonotype was sampled from a human donor with chronic lymphocytic leukemia. The chain has TRBV5-1 and TRBJ2-7, with D unresolved. Sequenced here: PBMCs, sampled after 36 months of ibrutinib treatment. The CDR3 region has the DNA TGCGCCAGCAGCCCAGCCCCCTCCTACGAGCAGTACTTC. This gives the protein CASSPAPSYEQYF.